This TCR beta chain was profiled in a study of blood T cell repertoires in COVID-19. The CDR3 runs 16 residues. V lost 0 bases and J 4 bases, leaving 15 bases between the germline ends. Germline V gene lookup returns CDR1 LGHNA and CDR2 YNFKEQ. The assay was immunoSEQ multiplex PCR, and TCRdb's table has in-frame clones only and misses some. This table has almost 200,000 clones, 70% to 90% appearing once. This chain links TRBV4-2 with TRBJ1-2; TRBD1 might be the D (6 bases). The sequence was collected from a man aged 55-75 years with COVID-19, enrolled during active disease. Sequencing input: peripheral blood. The CDR3 DNA sequence: TGTGCCAGCAGCCAAGATGAAAGAGGGGGTGGCTATGGCTACACCTTC. Protein product: CASSQDERGGGYGYTF.